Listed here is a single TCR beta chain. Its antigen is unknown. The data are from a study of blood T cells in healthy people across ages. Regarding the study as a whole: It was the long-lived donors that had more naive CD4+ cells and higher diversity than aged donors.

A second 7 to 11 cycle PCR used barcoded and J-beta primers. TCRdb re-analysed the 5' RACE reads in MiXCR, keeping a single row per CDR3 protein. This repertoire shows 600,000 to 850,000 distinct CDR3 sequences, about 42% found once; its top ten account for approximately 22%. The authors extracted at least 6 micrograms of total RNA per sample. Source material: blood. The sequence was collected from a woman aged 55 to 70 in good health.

The CDR3: CSASPGTGVINEQFF. The CDR3 nucleotides read TGCAGTGCTAGCCCCGGGACAGGGGTGATCAATGAGCAGTTCTTC. The chain couples TRBV20-1 to TRBJ2-1, with 10 bases aligning to TRBD1. The CDR3 totals 15 residues. J was trimmed by 6 bases and V by 3 bases; bases with no gene match: 8. Per the germline V gene, CDR1 is DFQATT and CDR2 is SNEGSKA (reference sequence).